Listed here are 11 T cell receptor beta chains from one sample, sequenced in a study of tumor and adjacent non-tumor tissue in lung cancer. The template was RNA from unsorted bulk tissue. This non-tumor lung sample came from over 3 cm beyond the tumor edge. Three rounds of nested PCR, following a modified ARM-PCR protocol, produced the TCRbeta library. TCRdb called the multiplex PCR reads again in MiXCR, with one record for every CDR3 protein. The sample consists of 75,000 to 90,000 distinct CDR3 sequences, under 80% of them appearing once. Sample: distant non-tumor lung tissue. The receptors derive from a woman in her forties or fifties with non-small cell lung cancer.

With respect to this clonotype: At one of its ends the junction is not consistent with the germline gene, which may arise from a read error. The rearrangement uses TRBV6-1 and TRBJ2-7, with TRBD1 matching over 7 bases. Germline CDR1 MNHNS, CDR2 SASEGT. CDR3 size: 14 residues. DNA of the CDR3: TGTGCCACGGAATCCGGGACAGTGAGCGACGAGCAGTGCTTC. It specifies CATESGTVSDEQCF.

This clonotype was recorded a few times. This sequence may be a read error, since a much larger clone differs from it by one base. V and J are TRBV12-3 or TRBV12-4 and TRBJ1-1; TRBD1 might be the D (5 bases). This CDR3 is 13 amino acids long. The CDR3: CASILRGATEALF. Written as DNA, the CDR3 is TGTGCCAGCATACTTAGGGGAGCCACTGAAGCTCTCTTT.

In the case of this clonotype: Here the CDR3 omits its conserved ending phenylalanine or tryptophan, so a read error is the likely source. No DNA is shown, since the ends of the CDR3 on it are uncertain; the CDR3 is the one TCRdb lists. The chain links TRBV6-1 to TRBJ1-5. The V gene's germline CDR1 is MNHNS and CDR2 SASEGT. Counting both end residues, the CDR3 totals 17 amino acids. CDR3 loop: CASKRAREGNSSQPRHY.

In regard to this clonotype: One base away lies a much larger clone, so this may be a sequencing read error. The chain employs TRBV24-1 and TRBJ1-1; 8 nucleotides match TRBD1. The CDR3 loop spans 12 amino acids. Germline CDR1 KGHDR, CDR2 SFDVKD. The CDR3 spells CAIGQGNTETFF. The CDR3 coding sequence is TGTGCCATAGGACAGGGCAACACTGAAACTTTCTTT.

For this clonotype: The junction differs from germline at one of its ends, possibly a read error. This chain uses TRBV6-5 with TRBJ2-7; the D is unclear. The CDR3 sequence is 14 residues long. Germline loops: CDR1 MNHEY, CDR2 SVGAGI. The CDR3 spells CASTHIGRSYERYF. CDR3 bases: TGTGCCAGTACCCATATTGGGCGGTCCTACGAGCGGTACTTC.

The V call is TRBV29-1, the J call TRBJ2-1; 9 nucleotides agree with TRBD2. The CDR3 loop spans 16 amino acids. The germline CDR1 and CDR2 sequences are SQVTM and ANQGSEA. V shed 4 bases, J shed 4 bases, and the junction held 11 bases outside the gene matches. CDR3 region: CSVGDSQREDYNEQFF. The CDR3 DNA follows: TGCAGCGTTGGAGATTCCCAGCGGGAGGATTACAATGAGCAGTTCTTC.

In regard to this clonotype: One end of the junction is discordant with germline, which a read error may explain. The chain recombines TRBV6-1 with TRBJ2-3; 11 positions match TRBD2. From germline, CDR1 is MNHNS and CDR2 SASEGT. The CDR3 spans 14 residues. DNA for the CDR3: TGTGCCATCAGTGAACTAGCGGGAGCAAATACGCAGTATTTT. It encodes CAISELAGANTQYF.

To note about this clonotype: At one of its ends the junction is not consistent with the germline gene, which may arise from a read error. This chain connects TRBV5-1 to TRBJ2-7; 7 bases align to TRBD2. The CDR3 is 14 amino acids. Germline V gene sequence: CDR1 SGHRS, CDR2 YFSETQ. The CDR3 DNA is TGCGCTAGCAGCTTGTCCCTAGCGGTCTACGAGCAGTACTTC. As protein: CASSLSLAVYEQYF.

This clonotype was picked up one time. The chain uses TRBV6-5 and TRBJ2-2; D is perhaps TRBD1 (6 bases). V lost 0 bases and J 3 bases, leaving 8 bases between the germline ends. From germline, CDR1 is MNHEY and CDR2 SVGAGI. The CDR3 covers 15 residues. The CDR3 DNA reads TGTGCCAGCAGTTACTCTACAGGGCACACCGGGGAGCTGTTTTTT. Translation gives CASSYSTGHTGELFF.

On this clonotype itself: A much more abundant neighbour one base away suggests this may be a read error. V gene TRBV7-9 combines with J gene TRBJ2-5, with D unclear. Germline values: CDR1 SEHNR, CDR2 FQNEAQ (reference sequence). The CDR3 has 11 amino acids. The CDR3 is CARSNQETQYF. The CDR3 DNA reads TGTGCCCGCAGCAACCAAGAGACCCAGTACTTC.

As to this clonotype: An end of the junction differs from the germline gene, which may be a read error. This chain links TRBV5-1 with TRBJ2-2; possible D gene TRBD2, 6 bases. This CDR3 is built from 15 residues. Germline V lookup: CDR1 SGHRS, CDR2 YFSETQ. CDR3 protein: CASSLQSGSTWELFF. In DNA form, the CDR3 reads TGCGCCAGCAGCCTTCAAAGCGGGTCCACCTGGGAGTTGTTTTTT.